Listed below are T cell receptor beta chains from one sample, sequenced in a study of cytomegalovirus exposure and HLA in healthy donors. Clones were sequenced by immunoSEQ multiplex PCR, and TCRdb holds only the in-frame ones, with some missing. The data hold about 52,000 clones, with around 70% observed a single time. Material for sequencing was PBMCs. The source of these receptors is a man between 18 and 35 years old in good health and CMV-seronegative. The CDR3 runs from the conserved cysteine through the conserved F or W. A D gene is named only where the DNA matches it firmly. Clone size appears in some rows only: once, few, many, or a class for an expanded clone.

>-|11|TRBV20-1|TRBJ2-3|-
CSAKTGDTQYF
TGCAGTGCTAAGACCGGGGATACGCAGTATTTT
>-|16|TRBV5-1|TRBJ2-2|-
CASSLAWSPGTGELFF
TGCGCCAGCAGCCTGGCTTGGTCCCCGGGCACCGGGGAGCTGTTTTTT
>-|15|TRBV6-6|TRBJ2-3|-
CASSSTDMSTDTQYF
TGTGCCAGCAGTTCGACGGACATGAGCACAGATACGCAGTATTTT
>-|15|TRBV6-1|TRBJ2-5|-
CASSELLGQQETQYF
TGTGCCAGCAGTGAACTCCTGGGGCAGCAAGAGACCCAGTACTTC
>TRBD1|16|TRBV5-1|TRBJ2-3|few
CASSLETGGASHTQYF
TGCGCCAGCAGCTTGGAGACAGGGGGCGCATCTCATACGCAGTATTTT
>TRBD1|13|TRBV7-9|TRBJ1-2|-
CASRLQGSYGYTF
TGTGCCAGCAGACTACAGGGGTCCTATGGCTACACCTTC
>-|14|TRBV30|TRBJ2-6|few
CAWVGGTGANVLTF
TGTGCCTGGGTCGGGGGTACCGGGGCCAACGTCCTGACTTTC
>-|13|TRBV6-1|TRBJ2-7|-
CASSQQGSYEQYF
TGTGCCAGCAGTCAACAGGGATCCTACGAGCAGTACTTC
>-|15|TRBV6-5|TRBJ1-2|-
CASRTLASIIDGYTF
TGTGCCAGCAGAACGTTAGCCTCGATCATCGATGGCTACACCTTC
>TRBD2|16|TRBV7-2|TRBJ2-1|-
CASGLTLAGGPNEQFF
TGTGCCAGCGGCTTAACTCTAGCGGGAGGGCCAAATGAGCAGTTCTTC
>-|13|TRBV6-1|TRBJ2-7|-
CASSIGLDYEQYF
TGTGCCAGCAGTATCGGACTGGACTACGAGCAGTACTTC
>-|17|TRBV28|TRBJ2-2|-
CASSSGPATGNTGELFF
TGTGCCAGCAGCTCCGGTCCCGCGACAGGGAACACCGGGGAGCTGTTTTTT
>-|13|TRBV27|TRBJ1-1|few
CASRRQVRTEAFF
TGTGCCAGCAGAAGACAGGTTCGGACTGAAGCTTTCTTT
>-|13|TRBV2|TRBJ2-1|few
CASSVGRINEQFF
TGTGCCAGCAGTGTTGGCCGAATCAATGAGCAGTTCTTC
>TRBD1|14|TRBV5-1|TRBJ1-2|-
CASSPGQGASGYTF
TGCGCCAGCAGCCCCGGACAGGGGGCATCGGGCTACACCTTC
>-|14|TRBV6-4|TRBJ2-7|-
CASSDSAGSVEQYF
TGTGCCAGCAGTGACTCGGCGGGGAGTGTAGAGCAGTACTTC
>TRBD1|16|TRBV6-5|TRBJ1-6|-
CASSYSSGTGYPPLHF
TGTGCCAGCAGTTACTCCTCCGGGACAGGTTATCCACCCCTCCACTTT
>-|15|TRBV21-1|TRBJ1-3|-
CASISDRISGNTIYF
TGTGCCAGCATCTCGGACAGGATATCTGGAAACACCATATATTTT
>-|12|TRBV2|TRBJ1-1|-
CASSEEDTEAFF
TGTGCCAGCAGTGAGGAGGACACTGAAGCTTTCTTT
>-|11|TRBV27|TRBJ1-2|-
CASKGGYGYTF
TGTGCCAGCAAAGGCGGCTATGGCTACACCTTC
>TRBD1|16|TRBV29-1|TRBJ2-3|-
CSAEEWGQSSTDTQYF
TGCAGCGCTGAAGAGTGGGGACAGTCTAGCACAGATACGCAGTATTTT
>-|15|TRBV28|TRBJ1-1|-
CASSLITGRNTEAFF
TGTGCCAGCAGTTTAATCACAGGGAGGAACACTGAAGCTTTCTTT
>TRBD1|14|TRBV5-1|TRBJ1-6|-
CATGTGDYNSPLHF
TGCGCCACAGGGACAGGAGACTATAATTCACCCCTCCACTTT
>-|10|TRBV28|TRBJ1-1|-
CASRSQEAFF
TGTGCCAGCAGATCACAGGAGGCTTTCTTT
>-|14|TRBV6-5|TRBJ1-4|-
CASSYSGRDEKLFF
TGTGCCAGCAGTTACTCTGGCAGGGATGAAAAACTGTTTTTT
>-|15|TRBV4-1|TRBJ2-2|-
CASSQSGLYTGELFF
TGCGCCAGCAGCCAAAGCGGCTTATACACCGGGGAGCTGTTTTTT
>TRBD2|16|TRBV4-2|TRBJ2-3|few
CASSQGLAGVTDTQYF
TGTGCCAGCAGCCAAGGACTAGCGGGAGTGACAGATACGCAGTATTTT
>-|15|TRBV4-1|TRBJ1-6|-
CASSQGSQPNSPLHF
TGCGCCAGCAGCCAAGGTAGCCAGCCAAATTCACCCCTCCACTTT
>TRBD2|17|TRBV5-8|TRBJ2-2|-
CASSPGTSGRAAGELFF
TGTGCCAGCAGTCCCGGGACTAGCGGGAGGGCCGCCGGGGAGCTGTTTTTT
>TRBD1|15|TRBV10-3|TRBJ1-2|-
CAISDSGTGGPGYTF
TGTGCCATCAGTGATTCCGGGACAGGGGGCCCGGGCTACACCTTC
>-|19|TRBV6-1|TRBJ2-7|-
CASSASGAPTSVAGLEQYF
TGTGCCAGCAGTGCAAGCGGAGCTCCTACGAGCGTGGCCGGTTTGGAGCAGTACTTC